This T cell receptor beta chain comes out of a study of T cell changes during pregnancy in multiple sclerosis (dated by TCRdb to the late 2010s). With respect to the entire study: In women with multiple sclerosis, the researchers looked at how the T cell repertoire shifted as pregnancy progressed.

As to this clone: What this receptor recognizes is not known. Base-call qualities are not available, and no considerably larger clone is one nucleotide away.

CDR1 KGHSH and CDR2 LQKENI were looked up in the germline V gene. Trimming at the junction amounts to 3 bases on V and 1 base on J, and the germline ends lie 12 bases apart. From the cysteine through the phenylalanine, the CDR3 covers 15 amino acids. Of the read, only the CDR3 DNA is kept; its 45 bases are in frame from base 1. The library was produced with the immunoSEQ multiplex PCR assay. This immuneACCESS table, as held by TCRdb, lists in-frame sequences with V and J called but not all clones. Of the missing ones, under half trace to an unresolved V gene in checked studies; the others have no known cause. In this sample the table shows approximately 50,000 clones, 90% to 95% of which occur a single time. The biggest ten clones account for 0.39% of the sample.

Sample: CD4+ T cells from peripheral blood mononuclear cells, taken after pregnancy. This sequence uses TRBV18 and TRBJ1-1; tentative D gene TRBD1, with 6 bases matching. This TCR derives from a female donor with multiple sclerosis, enrolled in a pregnancy study. The CDR3 region reads CASSPAKGQNTEAFF. The DNA sequence reads TGTGCCAGCTCACCGGCAAAGGGACAGAACACTGAAGCTTTCTTT.